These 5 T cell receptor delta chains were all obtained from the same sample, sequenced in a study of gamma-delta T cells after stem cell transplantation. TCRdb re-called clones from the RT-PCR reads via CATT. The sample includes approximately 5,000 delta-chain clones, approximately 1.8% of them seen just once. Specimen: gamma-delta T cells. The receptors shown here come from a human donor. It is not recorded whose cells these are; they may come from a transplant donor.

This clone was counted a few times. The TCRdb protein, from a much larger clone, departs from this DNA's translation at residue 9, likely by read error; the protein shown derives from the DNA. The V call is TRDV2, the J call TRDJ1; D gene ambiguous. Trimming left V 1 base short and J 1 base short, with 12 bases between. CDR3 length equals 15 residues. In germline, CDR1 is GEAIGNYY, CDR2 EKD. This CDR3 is CACDTLSGCTDKLIF. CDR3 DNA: TGTGCCTGTGACACTCTCTCGGGGTGCACCGATAAACTCATCTTT.

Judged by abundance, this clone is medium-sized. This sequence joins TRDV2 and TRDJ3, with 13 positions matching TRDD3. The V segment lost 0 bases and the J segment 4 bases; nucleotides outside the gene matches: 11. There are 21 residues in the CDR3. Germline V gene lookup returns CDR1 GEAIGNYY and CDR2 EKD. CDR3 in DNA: TGTGCCTGTGACACCCTGATTACTGGGGGATACGCGGATTGGGACACCCGACAGATGTTTTTC. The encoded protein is CACDTLITGGYADWDTRQMFF.

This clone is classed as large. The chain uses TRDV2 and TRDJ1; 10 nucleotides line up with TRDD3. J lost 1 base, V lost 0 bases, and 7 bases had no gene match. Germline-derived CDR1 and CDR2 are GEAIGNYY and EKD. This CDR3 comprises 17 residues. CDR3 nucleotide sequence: TGTGCCTGTGACACCGTACTGGGGGATGGACGCACCGATAAACTCATCTTT. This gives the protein CACDTVLGDGRTDKLIF.

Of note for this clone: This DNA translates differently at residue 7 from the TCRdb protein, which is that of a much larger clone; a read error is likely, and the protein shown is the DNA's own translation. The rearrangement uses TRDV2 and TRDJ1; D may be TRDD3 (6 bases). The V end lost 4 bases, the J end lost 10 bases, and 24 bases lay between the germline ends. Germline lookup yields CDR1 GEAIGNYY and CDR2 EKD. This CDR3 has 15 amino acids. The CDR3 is CACDGVDLGTLGLIF. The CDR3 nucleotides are TGTGCCTGTGATGGGGTCGACCTGGGGACTCTGGGACTCATCTTT.

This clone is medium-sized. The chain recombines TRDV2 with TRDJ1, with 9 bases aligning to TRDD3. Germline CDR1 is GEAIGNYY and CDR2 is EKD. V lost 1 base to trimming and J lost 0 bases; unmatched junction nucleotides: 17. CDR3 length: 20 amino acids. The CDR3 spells CACDTVGHLTGGQYTDKLIF. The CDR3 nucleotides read TGTGCCTGTGACACTGTTGGCCACCTTACTGGGGGACAATACACCGATAAACTCATCTTT.